These 25 T cell receptor beta chains share one sample of origin, sequenced in a study of metastatic and nonmetastatic thyroid tumors. There were no patients who had received any treatment before thyroid surgery. TCRdb re-called clones via MiXCR from the PCR reads. Of 4,000 or so clones in the sample, 35% to 45% were seen once. The source material was tumor tissue. These receptors came from a female donor with papillary thyroid cancer or a benign thyroid nodule (not recorded which). Some clones in this sample may be carry-over from other donors' samples.

This clone was detected only a few times. The rearrangement uses TRBV28 and TRBJ2-6; D ambiguous. V lost 3 bases to trimming and J lost 0 bases, with 6 bases between them. The CDR3 is 15 residues long. Germline lookup yields CDR1 MDHEN and CDR2 SYDVKM. CDR3 sequence: CASSFPSSGANVLTF. The CDR3 coding sequence is TGTGCCAGCAGTTTCCCGAGCTCTGGGGCCAACGTCCTGACTTTC.

There are a few counts of this clone. V gene TRBV12-3 or TRBV12-4 combines with J gene TRBJ2-1; 10 bases match TRBD2. With V trimmed by 6 bases and J by 4 bases, 15 bases remained unmatched. The CDR3 runs 18 residues. The CDR3 protein is CASRAAGGPGYGYNEQFF. The CDR3 DNA sequence: TGTGCCAGCAGGGCAGCGGGAGGGCCAGGTTACGGGTACAATGAGCAGTTCTTC.

This chain connects TRBV20-1 to TRBJ1-2; a possible D gene is TRBD1 (6 bases). This CDR3 has 12 amino acids. The germline V and J ends were trimmed by 1 base and 9 bases, with 12 bases remaining between them. Germline CDR1 DFQATT, CDR2 SNEGSKA (reference sequence). Here the CDR3 DNA reads TGCAGTGCTAGAGGGTACAGGGAGAGCTACACCTTC. Residues: CSARGYRESYTF.

This clone came up a few times. This chain joins TRBV20-1 and TRBJ2-5; 7 nucleotides match TRBD2. Germline V CDR1 and CDR2: DFQATT, SNEGSKA (reference sequence). The CDR3 covers 12 residues. Trimming cost V 3 bases and J 5 bases; bases outside gene matches: 3. Here the CDR3 reads CSASGRRETQYF. In nucleotides, the CDR3 is TGCAGTGCTAGCGGGAGGAGGGAGACCCAGTACTTC.

This clone was picked up a small number of times. A junction end diverges from the germline sequence, so it may reflect a read error. This rearrangement joins TRBV12-3 or TRBV12-4 to TRBJ2-3; unclear D gene. The CDR3 sequence is 13 residues long. The CDR3 DNA follows: TGTGCCAGCAGTTCAGCGCCCACAGATACGCATTATTTT. Amino acids: CASSSAPTDTHYF.

The chain combines TRBV6-1 with TRBJ2-2, with a tentative D call TRBD1 (5 bases). This CDR3 region has 14 residues. The V end was cut by 6 bases, the J end by 4 bases, with 12 bases between. The germline gives CDR1 MNHNS, CDR2 SASEGT. This CDR3 reads CASRGPGSTGELFF. CDR3 coding DNA: TGTGCCAGCAGGGGTCCAGGGTCCACCGGGGAGCTGTTTTTT.

This chain's CDR3 is CASSERLSGANVLTF. The CDR3 nucleotides read TGTGCCAGCAGTGAAAGGCTCTCTGGGGCCAACGTCCTGACTTTC. The chain has TRBV6-1 and TRBJ2-6; the D is unclear. CDR1 and CDR2 from the germline V gene are MNHNS and SASEGT. Trimming removed 2 bases from V and 0 bases from J, with 5 bases in between. This CDR3 region has 15 residues.

V is TRBV10-2 and J is TRBJ1-1; 8 bases line up with TRBD1. CDR1 and CDR2 (germline): WSHSY, SAAADI. The CDR3 length is 14 residues. V lost 7 bases and J lost 0; bases outside the gene matches: 4. This CDR3 is CASIQGQVNTEAFF. DNA for the CDR3: TGCGCCAGCATACAGGGACAGGTGAACACTGAAGCTTTCTTT.

This clone occurred a few times. The chain carries TRBV9 and TRBJ1-5, with 7 bases lining up with TRBD1. Trimming at V came to 0 bases and at J to 0 bases, leaving 3 bases not matched to a gene. The CDR3 runs 16 residues. CDR1 is SGDLS, CDR2 YYNGEE, per germline. The CDR3 region has the DNA TGTGCCAGCAGCGTAGGGTGGGACAGTAGCAATCAGCCCCAGCATTTT. Its translation: CASSVGWDSSNQPQHF.

The rearrangement uses TRBV6-1 and TRBJ1-1; TRBD1 matches at 8 bases. CDR3 size: 14 residues. The germline V gene has CDR1 MNHNS and CDR2 SASEGT. Germline trimming cut 5 bases from V and 0 bases from J; bases unmatched to any gene: 2. The CDR3 sequence: CASSMGQVNTEAFF. For the CDR3, the DNA is TGTGCCAGCAGTATGGGACAGGTGAACACTGAAGCTTTCTTT.

The chain couples TRBV11-2 to TRBJ2-2; D is unclear. V dropped 0 bases and J dropped 7 bases, with 9 bases sitting between them. CDR1 is SGHAT, CDR2 FQNNGV, per germline. This CDR3 region has 14 residues. CDR3 region: CASSLDLGHGELFF. The CDR3 DNA reads as TGTGCCAGCAGCTTAGATTTAGGTCACGGGGAGCTGTTTTTT.

This clone has only a few counts. This chain uses TRBV2 with TRBJ2-2; possible D gene TRBD2, 5 bases. The V end lost 8 bases, the J end lost 5 bases, and 15 bases lay between the germline ends. From germline, CDR1 is SNHLY and CDR2 FYNNEI. The length of the CDR3 is 14 residues. The CDR3 here is CASRLREGTGELFF. CDR3 in DNA: TGTGCCAGCCGGTTGAGGGAAGGTACCGGGGAGCTGTTTTTT.

Here the CDR3 DNA reads TGTGCCAGCAGTTCGAGCGGGATTCCCTCCTACGAGCAGTACTTC. Translating gives CASSSSGIPSYEQYF. V and J are TRBV6-2 or TRBV6-3 and TRBJ2-7; 7 bases match TRBD2. CDR3 length equals 15 residues. Germline CDR1 is MNHEY and CDR2 is SVGEGT. Losses at the gene ends were 4 bases for V and 0 bases for J; bases not matched to a gene: 6.

The V and J genes are TRBV6-1 and TRBJ1-5, with D perhaps matching TRBD1 (6 bases). V dropped 6 bases and J dropped 4 bases, with 10 bases sitting between them. Germline V gene lookup returns CDR1 MNHNS and CDR2 SASEGT. The CDR3 totals 13 residues. CDR3 region: CASRTGHNQPQHF. The CDR3 DNA follows: TGTGCCAGCAGAACGGGACATAATCAGCCCCAGCATTTT.

The sample holds one count of this clone. The J gene is TRBJ2-1, the V gene TRBV11-2; 11 nucleotides agree with TRBD2. The trim removed 4 bases at V and 9 bases at J, leaving 8 bases unmatched. Germline V gene sequence: CDR1 SGHAT, CDR2 FQNNGV. The CDR3 runs 15 residues. The CDR3 protein is CASSSLAGGPAEQFF. The CDR3, as DNA: TGTGCCAGCAGCTCGTTAGCGGGAGGGCCCGCTGAGCAGTTCTTC.

The J gene is TRBJ2-7, the V gene TRBV5-1, with D possibly being TRBD2 (6 bases). V was pared by 2 bases and J by 7 bases, with 10 bases between. This CDR3 contains 12 residues. Germline lookup yields CDR1 SGHRS and CDR2 YFSETQ. The CDR3 loop reads CASSFGRGEQYF. CDR3 DNA sequence: TGCGCCAGCAGCTTCGGGCGGGGAGAGCAGTACTTC.

This clone turned up a few times. The chain carries TRBV12-3 or TRBV12-4 and TRBJ1-2; perhaps TRBD1 as D (5 bases). The V end lost 6 bases, the J end lost 7 bases, and 9 bases lay between the germline ends. The CDR3 loop spans 11 amino acids. CDR3 in amino acids: CASSKGTGYTF. In DNA form, the CDR3 reads TGTGCCAGCAGCAAGGGGACTGGCTACACCTTC.

The V and J genes are TRBV7-2 and TRBJ2-3; 9 bases are a match to TRBD2. In germline, CDR1 is SGHTA, CDR2 FQGNSA. V shed 2 bases and J 4 bases; nucleotides not matched to a gene: 16. This CDR3 has 19 residues. The CDR3 here is CASSLQPTREGQFADTQYF. DNA for the CDR3: TGTGCCAGCAGCTTACAACCTACGCGGGAGGGCCAGTTCGCAGATACGCAGTATTTT.

This chain uses TRBV2 with TRBJ2-7; TRBD2 agrees at 14 bases. The CDR3 loop spans 14 amino acids. After removal of 6 bases from V and 3 bases from J, the junction contained 1 base not matched to a gene. The germline V gene encodes CDR1 SNHLY and CDR2 FYNNEI. The DNA for the CDR3 is TGTGCCAGCAGGGGGACTAGCGGGAGCTACGAGCAGTACTTC. It is translated as CASRGTSGSYEQYF.

This sequence joins TRBV4-1 and TRBJ2-7; D is unclear. V was shortened by 1 base and J by 3 bases, with 7 bases between the two germline ends. The CDR3 is 13 residues long. Looked up from germline, CDR1 is MGHRA and CDR2 is YSYEKL. The CDR3 reads CASSQVWNYEQYF. CDR3 DNA sequence: TGCGCCAGCAGCCAAGTGTGGAACTACGAGCAGTACTTC.

The chain recombines TRBV28 with TRBJ2-1, with 7 bases that match TRBD2. In germline, CDR1 is MDHEN, CDR2 SYDVKM. Germline trimming cut 5 bases from V and 7 bases from J; bases unmatched to any gene: 5. The CDR3 has 13 amino acids. The CDR3 loop reads CASSGGVRNEQFF. CDR3 coding DNA: TGTGCCAGCAGTGGGGGGGTCCGGAATGAGCAGTTCTTC.

V is TRBV2 and J is TRBJ2-7, with 7 positions matching TRBD2. The CDR3 is 13 amino acids. Germline V gene sequence: CDR1 SNHLY, CDR2 FYNNEI. The junction had 4 bases not matched to a gene; V was cut back by 6 bases and J by 2 bases. The CDR3 sequence is CASRAGSPYEQYF. The CDR3 DNA sequence: TGTGCCAGCAGAGCGGGGTCTCCCTACGAGCAGTACTTC.

This clone has only a few counts. The chain combines TRBV6-2 or TRBV6-3 with TRBJ1-6; D remains unclear. The CDR3 has 13 residues. Per the germline V gene, CDR1 is MNHEY and CDR2 is SVGEGT. V shed 4 bases and J shed 13 bases, with 14 bases lying between them. CDR3 nucleotides: TGTGCCAGCAGTTCCGGGATAATCTCCCCCCTCCACTTT. This encodes CASSSGIISPLHF.

Only a few counts were recorded for this clone. This sequence joins TRBV6-6 and TRBJ1-2; no definite D call. The CDR3 contains 18 residues. Germline assignment: CDR1 MNHNY and CDR2 SVGAGI (reference sequence). Between the trimmed V and J ends, which lost 0 bases and 4 bases, there was a span of 21 bases. This CDR3 is CASSYSGGSVDGSYGYTF. The CDR3 DNA reads TGTGCCAGCAGTTACTCGGGTGGGTCCGTGGATGGCTCCTATGGCTACACCTTC.

This clone turned up a few times. The chain employs TRBV28 and TRBJ1-1; D ambiguous. The CDR3 has 14 amino acids. The ends were cut back, 6 bases at V and 3 bases at J, with 14 bases in the middle. In germline, CDR1 is MDHEN, CDR2 SYDVKM. The CDR3 region is CASRTSTGYTEAFF. CDR3 DNA: TGTGCCAGCAGGACGTCGACGGGGTACACTGAAGCTTTCTTT.